Here is one T cell receptor beta chain with its context. Its antigen is undetermined. Germline lookup yields CDR1 SGHAT and CDR2 FQNNGV. CDR3 length equals 15 residues. Trimming cost V 0 bases and J 9 bases; bases outside gene matches: 2. Each TCR beta library was made by quantitative 5'-RACE that incorporated molecular barcodes. One entry per CDR3 protein results from TCRdb running MiXCR on the 5' RACE reads. The sample carries 350,000 to 450,000 distinct CDR3 sequences, around 20% recorded once. The data originate from a study of CD8 T cells in ankylosing spondylitis. Study outcomes and limitations: CD8+ cells made up the disease-linked clones, which were relatively rare in peripheral blood. Reportedly, significant enrichment of disease-linked clones occurred in matched ankylosing spondylitis synovial fluid.

The chain couples TRBV11-2 to TRBJ2-1, with 13 nucleotides matching TRBD2. Sample: blood, either unsorted or a sorted T cell fraction (not recorded which). The receptor comes from a male donor with ankylosing spondylitis or in good health (not recorded which). The DNA for the CDR3 is TGTGCCAGCAGCTTAGAACTAGCGGGGGGGCTTGAGCAGTTCTTC. It codes for CASSLELAGGLEQFF.